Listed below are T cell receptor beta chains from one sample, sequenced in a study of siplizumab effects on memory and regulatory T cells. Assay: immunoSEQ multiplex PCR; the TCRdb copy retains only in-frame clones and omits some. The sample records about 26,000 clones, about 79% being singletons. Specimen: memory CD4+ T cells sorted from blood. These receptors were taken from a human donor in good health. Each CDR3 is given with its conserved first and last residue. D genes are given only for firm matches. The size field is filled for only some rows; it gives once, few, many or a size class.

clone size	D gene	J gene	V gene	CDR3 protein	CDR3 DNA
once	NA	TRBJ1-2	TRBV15	CATSRDEGPSPRGYTF	TGTGCCACCAGCAGAGATGAGGGTCCGTCGCCGCGGGGCTACACCTTC
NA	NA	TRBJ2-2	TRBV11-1	CASSNSRGQGVSVAGELFF	TGTGCCAGCAGCAATAGTAGGGGACAAGGGGTCTCCGTAGCCGGGGAGCTGTTTTTT
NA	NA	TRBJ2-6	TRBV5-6	CASSLQVSGANVLTF	TGTGCCAGCAGCTTACAGGTCTCTGGGGCCAACGTCCTGACTTTC
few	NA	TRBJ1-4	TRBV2	CASSSPNEKLFF	TGTGCCAGCAGCTCGCCGAATGAAAAACTGTTTTTT
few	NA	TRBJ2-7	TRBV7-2	CASSLKSGGYEQYF	TGTGCCAGCAGCCTAAAGTCCGGCGGGTACGAGCAGTACTTC
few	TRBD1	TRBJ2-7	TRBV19	CASAPGTGTYEQYF	TGTGCCAGTGCCCCCGGGACAGGGACCTACGAGCAGTACTTC
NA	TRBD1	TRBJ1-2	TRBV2	CASRTGLGQGRPQHGYTF	TGTGCCAGCAGGACGGGGTTGGGACAGGGAAGACCACAACATGGCTACACCTTC
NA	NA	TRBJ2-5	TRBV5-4	CASSPVEQETQYF	TGTGCCAGCAGCCCGGTCGAGCAAGAGACCCAGTACTTC
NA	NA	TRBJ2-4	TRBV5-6	CASSRGGGTGHIQYF	TGTGCCAGCAGCAGAGGCGGCGGAACAGGGCACATTCAGTACTTC
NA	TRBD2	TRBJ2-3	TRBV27	CASSLSGTSGTDTQYF	TGTGCCAGCAGTTTATCCGGGACTAGCGGCACAGATACGCAGTATTTT
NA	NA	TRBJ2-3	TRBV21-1	CASTQMGDRTDTQYF	TGTGCCAGCACCCAAATGGGGGATAGGACAGATACGCAGTATTTT
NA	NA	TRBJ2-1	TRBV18	CASSPRRANDEQFF	TGTGCCAGCTCACCACGCAGGGCAAACGATGAGCAGTTCTTC